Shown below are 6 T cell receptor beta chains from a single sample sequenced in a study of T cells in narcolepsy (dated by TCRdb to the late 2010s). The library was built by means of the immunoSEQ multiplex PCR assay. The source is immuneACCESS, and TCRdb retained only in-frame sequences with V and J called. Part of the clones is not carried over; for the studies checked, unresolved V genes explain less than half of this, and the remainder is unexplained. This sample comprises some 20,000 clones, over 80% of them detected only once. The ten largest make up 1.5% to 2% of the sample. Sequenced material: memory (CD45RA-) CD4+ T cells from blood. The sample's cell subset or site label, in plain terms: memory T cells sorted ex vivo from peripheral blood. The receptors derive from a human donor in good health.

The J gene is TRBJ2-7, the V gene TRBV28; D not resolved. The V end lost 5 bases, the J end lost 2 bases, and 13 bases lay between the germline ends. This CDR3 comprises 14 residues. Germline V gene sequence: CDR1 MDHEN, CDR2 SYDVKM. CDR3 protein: CASSPPGPAYEQYF. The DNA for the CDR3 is TGTGCCAGCAGTCCCCCCGGGCCCGCCTACGAGCAGTACTTC.

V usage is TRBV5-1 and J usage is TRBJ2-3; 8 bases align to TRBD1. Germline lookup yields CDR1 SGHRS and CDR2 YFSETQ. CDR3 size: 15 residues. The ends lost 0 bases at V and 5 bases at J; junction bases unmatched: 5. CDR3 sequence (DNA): TGCGCCAGCAGCTTGGAATTACAGGGGGGAGATACGCAGTATTTT. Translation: CASSLELQGGDTQYF.

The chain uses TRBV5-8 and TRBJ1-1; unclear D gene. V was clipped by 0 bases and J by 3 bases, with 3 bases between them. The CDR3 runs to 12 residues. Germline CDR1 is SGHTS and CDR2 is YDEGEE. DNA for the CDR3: TGTGCCAGCAGCTTGGGCTACACTGAAGCTTTCTTT. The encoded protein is CASSLGYTEAFF.

CDR3 residues: CASSPGTSAQPDTQYF. The CDR3 DNA reads TGTGCCAGCAGCCCTGGGACTAGCGCGCAGCCAGATACGCAGTATTTT. The chain uses TRBV7-9 and TRBJ2-3; 10 bases fit TRBD2. Germline values: CDR1 SEHNR, CDR2 FQNEAQ (reference sequence). J lost 4 bases, V lost 5 bases, and 9 bases had no gene match. CDR3 length equals 16 residues.

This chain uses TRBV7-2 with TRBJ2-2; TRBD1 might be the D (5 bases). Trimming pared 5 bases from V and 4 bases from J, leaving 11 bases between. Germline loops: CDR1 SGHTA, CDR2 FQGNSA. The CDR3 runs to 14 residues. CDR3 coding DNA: TGTGCCAGCAGCCCGGAGACAGTCACCGGGGAGCTGTTTTTT. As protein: CASSPETVTGELFF.

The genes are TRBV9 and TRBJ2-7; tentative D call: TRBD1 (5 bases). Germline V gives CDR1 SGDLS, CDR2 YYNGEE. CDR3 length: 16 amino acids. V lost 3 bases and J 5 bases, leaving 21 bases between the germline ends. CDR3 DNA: TGTGCCAGCAGCGCCAATCTCAGGGTAGTAGGGGACGAGCAGTACTTC. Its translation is CASSANLRVVGDEQYF.